The 8 T cell receptor beta chains below were found in one sample sequenced in a study of identical twins. From the 5' RACE reads, TCRdb called clonotypes with MiXCR, one entry per CDR3 protein. The sample lists roughly 690,000 distinct CDR3 sequences, approximately 21% occurring once. These data were also reused for a study on T cells expressing NK-cell markers.

The sequencing sample was made of PBMCs. The receptor set was obtained from a woman under 30 in good health.

The chain employs TRBV7-9 and TRBJ1-6; D is unclear. Germline CDR1 SEHNR, CDR2 FQNEAQ (reference sequence). The ends were cut back, 1 base at V and 16 bases at J, with 11 bases in the middle. This CDR3 region has 12 residues. The CDR3 sequence: CASSLVNSLLHF. As DNA, the CDR3 is TGTGCCAGCAGCTTAGTAAATAGCCTGCTCCACTTT.

This clonotype has just a few counts. The J gene is TRBJ2-3, the V gene TRBV7-9, with TRBD2 identical over 9 bases. Trimming cost V 8 bases and J 4 bases; bases outside gene matches: 10. CDR3 length: 15 amino acids. Per germline, CDR1 SEHNR and CDR2 FQNEAQ (reference sequence). This CDR3 reads CASFDSGRTSDTQYF. CDR3 DNA sequence: TGTGCCAGCTTCGATAGCGGGAGAACGTCAGATACGCAGTATTTT.

CDR3 in amino acids: CASSFSALANIQYF. The CDR3 region has the DNA TGTGCCAGCAGTTTCTCCGCCTTGGCAAACATTCAGTACTTC. The chain uses TRBV12-3 or TRBV12-4 and TRBJ2-4, with D unclear. The germline V and J ends were trimmed by 3 bases and 6 bases, with 12 bases remaining between them. The CDR3 runs to 14 residues.

DNA of the CDR3: TGTGCCAGCAGCGAAGAACTAGCGGGGGGGTACAATGAGCAGTTCTTC. Protein: CASSEELAGGYNEQFF. V is TRBV7-8 and J is TRBJ2-1; the match to TRBD2 covers 13 bases. The CDR3 totals 16 residues. Per the germline V gene, CDR1 is SGHVS and CDR2 is FQNEAQ. J was trimmed by 4 bases and V by 5 bases; bases with no gene match: 5.

The CDR3: CASSSDPVGQETQYF. In DNA form, the CDR3 reads TGCGCCAGCAGCTCGGACCCGGTAGGCCAAGAGACCCAGTACTTC. The chain is built from TRBV5-1 and TRBJ2-5; D is undetermined. V gave up 3 bases and J gave up 1 base, with 13 bases separating them. Germline lookup yields CDR1 SGHRS and CDR2 YFSETQ. The CDR3 runs to 15 residues.

The rearrangement uses TRBV29-1 and TRBJ2-5, with 9 bases matching TRBD1. The germline CDR1 and CDR2 sequences are SQVTM and ANQGSEA. This CDR3 spans 15 amino acids. V dropped 7 bases and J dropped 5; count of bases not matched to a gene: 14. The CDR3 sequence is CSAAWGQGGEETQYF. The CDR3 region has the DNA TGCAGCGCCGCCTGGGGACAGGGAGGGGAGGAGACCCAGTACTTC. Drawing the rest from reference TRBV29-1 and TRBJ2-5, the complete variable domain is SAVISQKPSRDICQRGTSLTIQCQVDSQVTMMFWYRQQPGQSLTLIATANQGSEATYESGFVIDKFPISRPNLTFSTLTVSNMSPEDSSIYLCSAAWGQGGEETQYFGPGTRLLVL.

The chain links TRBV7-9 to TRBJ2-3, with 11 bases lining up with TRBD2. Germline-derived CDR1 and CDR2 are SEHNR and FQNEAQ (reference sequence). CDR3 length: 15 residues. V was pared by 0 bases and J by 11 bases, with 7 bases of the junction left unmatched. DNA for the CDR3: TGTGCCAGCAGCTTAGCTCAATACCTAGCGGGAGGGCAGTATTTT. This codes for CASSLAQYLAGGQYF.

This clonotype has more than one count but fewer than ten. This chain links TRBV5-6 with TRBJ2-2; perhaps D is TRBD1 or TRBD2 (5 bases each). The CDR3 runs 18 residues. The V gene's germline CDR1 is SGHDT and CDR2 YYEEEE. Deletions cut 2 bases from V and 7 bases from J, with 24 bases between. CDR3 nucleotide sequence: TGTGCCAGCAGCTTCGGTCGGGCAGGGCACATACGGGGCGGGGAGCTGTTTTTT. This translates into CASSFGRAGHIRGGELFF.